In its sample, the clone carrying this T cell receptor (beta chain) was seen a few times. The record originates from a study of cytomegalovirus exposure and HLA in healthy donors. PCR employed 60 Vbeta and 13 Jbeta primers. Profiling relied on immunoSEQ multiplex PCR, and the TCRdb table lists in-frame clones only, not all of them. The table includes around 150,000 clones, over 75% detected once. CDR1 SGHDT and CDR2 YYEEEE come from the germline V gene. CDR3 length: 14 amino acids. With 4 bases clipped from V and 2 bases from J, the junction kept 3 bases outside the gene matches. Material: PBMCs. The chain links TRBV5-6 to TRBJ1-3, with 7 bases fitting TRBD1. The sequence was obtained from a man aged 35 to 55 in good health and CMV-seronegative. CDR3 in amino acids: CASSLQGPGNTIYF. CDR3 DNA sequence: TGTGCCAGCAGCCTACAGGGGCCTGGAAACACCATATATTTT.